Each of the 10 T cell receptor beta chains below was sequenced from the same sample in a study of T cells in Graves' hyperthyroidism and ophthalmopathy. There were TCR beta CDR3 regions amplified from RNA transcripts. Researchers ran a first-round RT-PCR on the TCR CDR3 using the HTBI primer set. TCRdb passed the multiplex PCR reads through MiXCR, listing each CDR3 protein once. The repertoire holds about 610,000 distinct CDR3 sequences, with roughly 16% as singletons. Sequencing was performed on blood. These receptors all come from a woman in her thirties or forties with Graves' ophthalmopathy.

The rearrangement links TRBV27 to TRBJ1-5, with 11 bases identical to TRBD1. CDR3 length: 14 amino acids. Germline V CDR1 and CDR2: MNHEY, SMNVEV (reference sequence). The ends lost 5 bases at V and 5 bases at J; junction bases unmatched: 2. This CDR3 reads CASSKDRGHQPQHF. The CDR3 region has the DNA TGTGCCAGCAGTAAGGACAGGGGGCATCAGCCCCAGCATTTT.

V is TRBV6-1 and J is TRBJ1-4; the D gene is possibly TRBD1 (5 bases). The CDR3 extends over 17 amino acids. The germline V gene encodes CDR1 MNHNS and CDR2 SASEGT. Trimming removed 0 bases from V and 5 bases from J, with 16 bases in between. The CDR3 DNA reads TGTGCCAGCAGTGAAGCGGTAGATGGGGCCGTAAATGAAAAACTGTTTTTT. Translating it yields CASSEAVDGAVNEKLFF.

This clonotype was counted only a few times. The chain has TRBV5-1 and TRBJ1-2; unclear D gene. Germline V gene sequence: CDR1 SGHRS, CDR2 YFSETQ. This CDR3 is 13 amino acids long. Trimming took 3 bases from V and 6 from J, leaving 12 bases between them. This CDR3 is CASSSDGRNGYTF. The CDR3, as DNA: TGCGCCAGCAGCTCCGACGGGAGGAATGGCTACACCTTC.

CDR3 in amino acids: CSAPGGVGQPQHF. As DNA, the CDR3 is TGCAGTGCCCCGGGGGGGGTGGGACAGCCCCAGCATTTT. The gene calls are TRBV20-1 and TRBJ1-5; possible D gene TRBD1, 5 bases. This CDR3 has 13 residues. Germline CDR1 reads DFQATT; CDR2 reads SNEGSKA (reference sequence). Trimming removed 6 bases at V and 7 bases at J, with 16 bases between.

V usage is TRBV10-2 and J usage is TRBJ2-6; TRBD2 agrees at 9 bases. CDR3 length: 20 residues. Trimming removed 0 bases from V and 0 bases from J; junction bases left unmatched: 9. Germline lookup yields CDR1 WSHSY and CDR2 SAAADI. The CDR3 DNA sequence: TGCGCCAGCAGTGAGTCCCTAGGAGCGGGGGGTTACTCTGGGGCCAACGTCCTGACTTTC. Translation: CASSESLGAGGYSGANVLTF.

This clonotype has a handful of counts. The chain carries TRBV11-2 and TRBJ1-2; TRBD1 matches 9 bases. Germline trimming cut 5 bases from V and 5 bases from J; bases unmatched to any gene: 6. From germline, CDR1 is SGHAT and CDR2 FQNNGV. This CDR3 has 14 residues. In DNA form, the CDR3 reads TGTGCCAGCAGCCCGACAGGGGGGATTTATGGCTACACCTTC. It specifies CASSPTGGIYGYTF.

This clonotype occurred a few times. This may come from a read error, since a much larger clone is one base off. The V and J genes are TRBV3-1 and TRBJ1-1, with D hard to call. CDR3 length: 14 amino acids. Trimming pared 3 bases from V and 2 bases from J, leaving 10 bases between. CDR1 is LGHDT and CDR2 is YNNKEL in the germline V gene (reference sequence). The DNA of the CDR3 is TGTGCCAGCAGCCAGTTGATACGTAACACTGAAGCTTTCTTT. Translated: CASSQLIRNTEAFF.

This clonotype has just a few counts. The chain is built from TRBV28 and TRBJ2-2; 9 bases are shared with TRBD1. CDR1 and CDR2 from the germline V gene are MDHEN and SYDVKM. Trimming took 4 bases from V and 2 from J; bases not matched to a gene: 11. The CDR3 totals 18 residues. The CDR3 here is CASSWREGTGQNTGELFF. The CDR3 DNA reads as TGTGCCAGCAGTTGGAGGGAGGGGACAGGGCAAAACACCGGGGAGCTGTTTTTT.

Only one count was recorded for this clonotype. Compared with germline, one end of the junction differs, possibly owing to a read error. V and J are TRBV7-7 and TRBJ2-7; D may be TRBD1 (7 bases). CDR1 and CDR2 (germline): SSHAT, FNYEAQ (reference sequence). The CDR3 is made up of 15 amino acids. Written as DNA, the CDR3 is TGTGCTAGCAGCCAAGGCTCAGGGGGGAACTACGAGCAGTACTTC. This sequence encodes CASSQGSGGNYEQYF. The variable domain in full, completed from reference TRBV7-7 and TRBJ2-7, reads GAGVSQSPRYKVTKRGQDVTLRCDPISSHATLYWYQQALGQGPEFLTYFNYEAQPDKSGLPSDRFSAERPEGSISTLTIQRTEQRDSAMYRCASSQGSGGNYEQYFGPGTRLTVT.

CDR3 nucleotides: TGTGCCAGCAGCATGACCCTTTACGAGCAGTACTTC. Protein sequence: CASSMTLYEQYF. The chain employs TRBV28 and TRBJ2-7; unclear D gene. CDR3 length: 12 residues. Germline-derived CDR1 and CDR2 are MDHEN and SYDVKM. V lost 6 bases and J 4 bases, leaving 10 bases between the germline ends.